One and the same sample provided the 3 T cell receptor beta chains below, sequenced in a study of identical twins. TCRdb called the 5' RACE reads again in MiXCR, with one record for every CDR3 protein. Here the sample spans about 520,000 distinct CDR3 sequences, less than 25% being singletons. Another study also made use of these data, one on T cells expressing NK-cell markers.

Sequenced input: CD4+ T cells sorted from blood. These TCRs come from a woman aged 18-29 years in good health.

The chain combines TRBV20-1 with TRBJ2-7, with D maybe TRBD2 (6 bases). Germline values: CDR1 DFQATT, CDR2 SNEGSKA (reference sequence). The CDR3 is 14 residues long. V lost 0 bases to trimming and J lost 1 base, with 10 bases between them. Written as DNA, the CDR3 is TGCAGTGCTAGAGAAGGCGGGAAATCCTACGAGCAGTACTTC. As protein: CSAREGGKSYEQYF.

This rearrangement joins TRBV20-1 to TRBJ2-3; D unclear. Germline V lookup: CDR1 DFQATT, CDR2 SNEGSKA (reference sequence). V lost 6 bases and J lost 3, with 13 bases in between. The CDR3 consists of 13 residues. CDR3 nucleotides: TGCAGTGCCCCTTCCCTTGGGACAGATACGCAGTATTTT. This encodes CSAPSLGTDTQYF.

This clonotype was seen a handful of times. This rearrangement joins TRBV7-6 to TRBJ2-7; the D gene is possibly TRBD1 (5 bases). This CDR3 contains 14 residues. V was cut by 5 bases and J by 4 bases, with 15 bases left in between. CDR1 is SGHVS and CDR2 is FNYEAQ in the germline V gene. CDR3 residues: CASSGKRSGYEQYF. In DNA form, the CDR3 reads TGTGCCAGCAGCGGGAAGAGGTCAGGGTACGAGCAGTACTTC.